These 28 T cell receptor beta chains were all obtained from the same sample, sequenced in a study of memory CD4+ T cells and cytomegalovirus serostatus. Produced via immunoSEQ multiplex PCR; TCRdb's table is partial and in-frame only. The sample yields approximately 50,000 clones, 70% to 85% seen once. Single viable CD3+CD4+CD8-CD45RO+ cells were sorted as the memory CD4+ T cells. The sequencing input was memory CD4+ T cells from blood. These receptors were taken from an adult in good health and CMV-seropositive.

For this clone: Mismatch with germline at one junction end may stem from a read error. The CDR3 sequence: CASSLGFQGKAVF. For the CDR3, the DNA is TGTGCCAGCAGCTTAGGATTCCAGGGAAAGGCGGTCTTC. The V and J genes are TRBV7-3 and TRBJ2-1; tentatively, D is TRBD1 (5 bases). CDR3 length: 13 residues. Germline lookup yields CDR1 SGHTA and CDR2 FQGTGA.

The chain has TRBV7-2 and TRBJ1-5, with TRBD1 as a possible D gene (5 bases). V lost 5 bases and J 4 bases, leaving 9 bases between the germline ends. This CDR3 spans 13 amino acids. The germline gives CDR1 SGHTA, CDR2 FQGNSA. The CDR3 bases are TGTGCCAGCAGCCGACAGTTAAATCAGCCCCAGCATTTT. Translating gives CASSRQLNQPQHF. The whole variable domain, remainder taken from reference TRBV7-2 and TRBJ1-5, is GAGVSQSPSNKVTEKGKDVELRCDPISGHTALYWYRQSLGQGLEFLIYFQGNSAPDKSGLPSDRFSAERTGGSVSTLTIQRTQQEDSAVYLCASSRQLNQPQHFGDGTRLSIL.

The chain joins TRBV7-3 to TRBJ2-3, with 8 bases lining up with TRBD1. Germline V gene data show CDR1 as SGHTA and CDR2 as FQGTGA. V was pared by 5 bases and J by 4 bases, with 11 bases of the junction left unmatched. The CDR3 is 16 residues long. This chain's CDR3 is CASSLGVGQGADTQYF. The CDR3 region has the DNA TGTGCCAGCAGCCTAGGTGTTGGACAGGGTGCAGATACGCAGTATTTT.

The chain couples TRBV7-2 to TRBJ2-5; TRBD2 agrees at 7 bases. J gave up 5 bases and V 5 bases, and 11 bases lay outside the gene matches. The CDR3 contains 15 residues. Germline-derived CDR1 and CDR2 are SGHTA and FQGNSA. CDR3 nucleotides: TGTGCCAGCAGCGGGCGGGGAGGGCGTTTTGAGACCCAGTACTTC. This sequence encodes CASSGRGGRFETQYF.

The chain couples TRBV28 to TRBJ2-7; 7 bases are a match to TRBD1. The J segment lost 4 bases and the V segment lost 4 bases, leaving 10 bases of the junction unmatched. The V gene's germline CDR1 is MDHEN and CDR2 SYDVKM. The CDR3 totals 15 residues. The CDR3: CASSSPWDSGYEQYF. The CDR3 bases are TGTGCCAGCAGTTCTCCTTGGGACAGCGGATACGAGCAGTACTTC.

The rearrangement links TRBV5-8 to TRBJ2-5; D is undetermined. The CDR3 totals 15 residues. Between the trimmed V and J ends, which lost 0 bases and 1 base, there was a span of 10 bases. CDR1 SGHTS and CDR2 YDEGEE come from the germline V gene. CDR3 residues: CASSLEAATQETQYF. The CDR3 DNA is TGTGCCAGCAGCTTGGAGGCAGCTACCCAAGAGACCCAGTACTTC.

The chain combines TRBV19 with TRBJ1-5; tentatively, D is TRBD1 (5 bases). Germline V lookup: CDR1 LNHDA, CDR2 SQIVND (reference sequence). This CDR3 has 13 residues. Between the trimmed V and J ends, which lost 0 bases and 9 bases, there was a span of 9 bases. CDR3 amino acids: CASSIEGRGPQHF. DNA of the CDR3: TGTGCCAGTAGTATAGAGGGGCGGGGGCCCCAGCATTTT.

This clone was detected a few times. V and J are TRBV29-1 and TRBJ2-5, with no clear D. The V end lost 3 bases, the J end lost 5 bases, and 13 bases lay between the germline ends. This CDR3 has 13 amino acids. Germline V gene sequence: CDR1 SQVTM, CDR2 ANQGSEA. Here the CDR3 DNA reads TGCAGCGTTGAGTCCAGCTTCAGGGAGACCCAGTACTTC. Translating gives CSVESSFRETQYF.

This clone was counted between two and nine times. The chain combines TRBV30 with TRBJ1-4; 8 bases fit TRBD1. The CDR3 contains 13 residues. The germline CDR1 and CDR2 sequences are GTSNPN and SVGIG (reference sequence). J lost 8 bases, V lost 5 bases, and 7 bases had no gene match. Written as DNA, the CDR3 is TGTGCCTGGGATCGACAGGGGATGGAAAAACTGTTTTTT. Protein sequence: CAWDRQGMEKLFF.

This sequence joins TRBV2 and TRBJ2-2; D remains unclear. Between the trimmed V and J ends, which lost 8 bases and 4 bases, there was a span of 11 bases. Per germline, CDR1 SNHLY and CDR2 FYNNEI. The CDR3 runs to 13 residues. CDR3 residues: CASRRDSTGELFF. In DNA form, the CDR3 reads TGTGCCAGCCGTAGAGATAGCACCGGGGAGCTGTTTTTT.

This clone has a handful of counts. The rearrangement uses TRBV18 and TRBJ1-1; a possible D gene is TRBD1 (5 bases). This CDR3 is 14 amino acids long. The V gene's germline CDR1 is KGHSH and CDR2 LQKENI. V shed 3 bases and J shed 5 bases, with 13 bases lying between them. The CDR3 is CASSPVLRGTEAFF. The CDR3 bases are TGTGCCAGCTCACCGGTGTTGCGGGGGACTGAAGCTTTCTTT. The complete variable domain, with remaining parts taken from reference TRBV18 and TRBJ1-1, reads NAGVMQNPRHLVRRRGQEARLRCSPMKGHSHVYWYRQLPEEGLKFMVYLQKENIIDESGMPKERFSAEFPKEGPSILRIQQVVRGDSAAYFCASSPVLRGTEAFFGQGTRLTVV.

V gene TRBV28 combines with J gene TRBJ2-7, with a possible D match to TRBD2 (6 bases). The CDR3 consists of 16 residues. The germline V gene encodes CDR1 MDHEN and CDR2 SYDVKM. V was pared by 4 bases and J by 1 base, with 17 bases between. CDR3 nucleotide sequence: TGTGCCAGCAGTTCATGGTACTCCGGAGGGTCCTACGAGCAGTACTTC. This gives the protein CASSSWYSGGSYEQYF.

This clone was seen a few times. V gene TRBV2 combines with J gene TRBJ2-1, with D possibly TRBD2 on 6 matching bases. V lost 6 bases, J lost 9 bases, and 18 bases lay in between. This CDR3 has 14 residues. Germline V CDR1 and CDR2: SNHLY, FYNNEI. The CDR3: CASRATLGTSEQFF. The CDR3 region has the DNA TGTGCCAGCAGGGCTACCTTGGGGACTTCTGAGCAGTTCTTC.

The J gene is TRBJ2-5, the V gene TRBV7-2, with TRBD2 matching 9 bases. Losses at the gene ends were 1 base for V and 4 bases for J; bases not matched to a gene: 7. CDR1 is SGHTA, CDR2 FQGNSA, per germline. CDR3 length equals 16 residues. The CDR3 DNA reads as TGTGCCAGCAGCTTAGGGGCTAGCGGGGACCGAGAGACCCAGTACTTC. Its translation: CASSLGASGDRETQYF.

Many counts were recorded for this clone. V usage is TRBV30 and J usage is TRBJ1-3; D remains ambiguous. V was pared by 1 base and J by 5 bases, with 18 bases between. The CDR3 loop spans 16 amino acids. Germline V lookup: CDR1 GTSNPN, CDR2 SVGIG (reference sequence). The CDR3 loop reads CAWSGTRALRRNTIYF. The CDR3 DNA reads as TGTGCCTGGAGTGGAACACGGGCCCTACGGAGAAACACCATATATTTT.

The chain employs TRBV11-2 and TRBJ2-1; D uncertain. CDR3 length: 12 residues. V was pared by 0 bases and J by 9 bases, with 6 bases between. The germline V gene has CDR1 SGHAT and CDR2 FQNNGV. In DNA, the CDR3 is TGTGCCAGCAGCTTAGATTGGGGTGAGCAGTTCTTC. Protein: CASSLDWGEQFF.

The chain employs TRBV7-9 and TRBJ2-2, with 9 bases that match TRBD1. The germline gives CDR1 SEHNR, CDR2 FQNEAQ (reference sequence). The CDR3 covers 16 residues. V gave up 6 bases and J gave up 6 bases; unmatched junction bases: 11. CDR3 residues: CASSSPGQGRSGELFF. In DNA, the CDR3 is TGTGCCAGCAGTTCCCCGGGACAGGGTCGATCCGGGGAGCTGTTTTTT.

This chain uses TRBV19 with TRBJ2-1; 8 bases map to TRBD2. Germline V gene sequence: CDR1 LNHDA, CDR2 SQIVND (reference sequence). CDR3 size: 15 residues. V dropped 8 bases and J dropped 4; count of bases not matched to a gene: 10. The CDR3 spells CASGGAGVPYNEQFF. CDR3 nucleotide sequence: TGTGCCAGTGGGGGAGCGGGAGTTCCGTACAATGAGCAGTTCTTC.

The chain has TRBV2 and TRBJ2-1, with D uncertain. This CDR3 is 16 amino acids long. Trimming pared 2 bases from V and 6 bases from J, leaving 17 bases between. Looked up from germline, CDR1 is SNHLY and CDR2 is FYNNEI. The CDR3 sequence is CASSEYLPDTGNEQFF. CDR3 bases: TGTGCCAGCAGTGAATATCTACCCGATACGGGCAATGAGCAGTTCTTC.

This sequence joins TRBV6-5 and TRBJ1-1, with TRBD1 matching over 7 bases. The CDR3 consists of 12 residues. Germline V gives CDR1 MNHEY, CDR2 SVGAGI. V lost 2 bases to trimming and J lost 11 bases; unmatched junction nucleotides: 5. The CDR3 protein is CASSYLGQVAFF. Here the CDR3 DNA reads TGTGCCAGCAGTTACCTTGGACAGGTCGCTTTCTTT.

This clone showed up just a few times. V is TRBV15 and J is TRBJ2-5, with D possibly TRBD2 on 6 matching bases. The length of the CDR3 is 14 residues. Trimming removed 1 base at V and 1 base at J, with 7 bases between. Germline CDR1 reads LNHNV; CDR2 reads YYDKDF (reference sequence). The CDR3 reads CATSRVAVQETQYF. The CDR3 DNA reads TGTGCCACCAGCAGAGTAGCGGTCCAAGAGACCCAGTACTTC. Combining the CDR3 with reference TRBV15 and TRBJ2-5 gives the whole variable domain DAMVIQNPRYQVTQFGKPVTLSCSQTLNHNVMYWYQQKSSQAPKLLFHYYDKDFNNEADTPDNFQSRRPNTSFCFLDIRSPGLGDTAMYLCATSRVAVQETQYFGPGTRLLVL.

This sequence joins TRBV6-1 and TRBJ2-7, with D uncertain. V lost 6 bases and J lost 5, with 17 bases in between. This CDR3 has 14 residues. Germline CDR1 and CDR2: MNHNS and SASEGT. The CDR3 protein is CASRGWGIGDEQYV. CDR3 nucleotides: TGTGCCAGCAGAGGGTGGGGTATCGGAGACGAGCAGTACGTC.

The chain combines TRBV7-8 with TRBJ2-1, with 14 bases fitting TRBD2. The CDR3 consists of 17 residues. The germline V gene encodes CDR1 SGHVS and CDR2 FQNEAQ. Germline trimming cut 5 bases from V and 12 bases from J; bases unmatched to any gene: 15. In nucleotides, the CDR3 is TGTGCCAGCAGCCCCAGATCCGGGACTAGCGGGAGAGGGGGGCAGTTCTTC. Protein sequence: CASSPRSGTSGRGGQFF.

CDR3 amino acids: CAWSVLVEAFF. The CDR3 bases are TGTGCCTGGAGTGTATTGGTCGAAGCTTTCTTT. The V gene is TRBV30, the J gene TRBJ1-1; D ambiguous. The CDR3 contains 11 residues. From germline, CDR1 is GTSNPN and CDR2 SVGIG (reference sequence). The V gene lost 0 bases and the J gene lost 8 bases, with 7 bases spanning the gap.

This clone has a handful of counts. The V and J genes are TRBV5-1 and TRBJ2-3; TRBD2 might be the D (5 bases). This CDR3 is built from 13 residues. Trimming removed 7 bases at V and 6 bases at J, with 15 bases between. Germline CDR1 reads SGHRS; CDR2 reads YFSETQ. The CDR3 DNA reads TGCGCCAGCCGGGAAGGAGCTTTGGATACGCAGTATTTT. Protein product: CASREGALDTQYF.

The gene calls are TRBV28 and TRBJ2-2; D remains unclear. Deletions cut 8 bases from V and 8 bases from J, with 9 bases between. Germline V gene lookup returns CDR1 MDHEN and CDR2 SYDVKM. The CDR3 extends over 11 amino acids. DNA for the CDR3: TGTGCCAGCGGCCTTCGGGGGGAGCTGTTTTTT. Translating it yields CASGLRGELFF.

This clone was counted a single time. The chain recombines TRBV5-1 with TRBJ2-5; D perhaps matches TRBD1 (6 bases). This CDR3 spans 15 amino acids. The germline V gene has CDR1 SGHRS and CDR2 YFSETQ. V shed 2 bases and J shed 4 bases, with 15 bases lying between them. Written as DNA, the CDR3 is TGCGCCAGCAGCTTAGTACAGGGAGTAGGAGAGACCCAGTACTTC. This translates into CASSLVQGVGETQYF.

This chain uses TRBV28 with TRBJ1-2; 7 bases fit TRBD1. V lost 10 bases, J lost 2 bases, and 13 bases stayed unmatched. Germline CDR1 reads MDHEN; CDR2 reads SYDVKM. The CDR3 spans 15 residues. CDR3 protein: CATRTGHNLNYGYTF. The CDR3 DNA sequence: TGTGCCACCCGGACAGGACACAACCTAAACTATGGCTACACCTTC.